A single sample is the source of the 6 T cell receptor beta chains below, sequenced in a study of T cells after yellow fever vaccination. TCRdb itself ran the 5' RACE reads through MiXCR, one entry per CDR3 protein. The sample includes some 150,000 distinct CDR3 sequences, 9.5% to 11% of them seen just once. The sequencing here drew on CD8+ T cells sorted from PBMCs, taken 15 days after the yellow fever booster vaccination. These receptor sequences come from a man between 18 and 29 years old who received the YFV17D yellow fever vaccine.

This rearrangement joins TRBV6-2 or TRBV6-3 to TRBJ1-5; D is uncertain. The CDR3 spans 15 residues. V lost 8 bases and J 2 bases, leaving 16 bases between the germline ends. The germline gives CDR1 MNHEY, CDR2 SVGEGT. CDR3 nucleotide sequence: TGTGCCAGCGGTCTTTACCGGGCAGGCAATCAGCCCCAGCATTTT. This sequence encodes CASGLYRAGNQPQHF.

The CDR3 nucleotides are TGTGCCAGCAGTCACCAGCGGAACACGGAGACCCAGTACTTC. Translating gives CASSHQRNTETQYF. The rearrangement uses TRBV27 and TRBJ2-5, with a tentative D call TRBD2 (5 bases). The CDR3 contains 14 residues. Germline assignment: CDR1 MNHEY and CDR2 SMNVEV (reference sequence). Trimming left V 5 bases short and J 5 bases short, with 15 bases between.

This chain joins TRBV6-5 and TRBJ2-1, with 7 positions matching TRBD1. CDR1 is MNHEY and CDR2 is SVGAGI in the germline V gene. CDR3 length equals 13 residues. V lost 6 bases to trimming and J lost 9 bases; unmatched junction nucleotides: 8. As DNA, the CDR3 is TGTGCCAGCAGACTAGGACAGGCGCCTGAGCAGTTCTTC. Translated: CASRLGQAPEQFF.

This chain uses TRBV29-1 with TRBJ1-1, with D tentatively TRBD1 (5 bases). Between the trimmed V and J ends, which lost 1 base and 3 bases, there was a span of 6 bases. The CDR3 has 12 amino acids. Germline-derived CDR1 and CDR2 are SQVTM and ANQGSEA. The CDR3 here is CSVEGGYTEAFF. CDR3 DNA: TGCAGCGTTGAAGGGGGGTACACTGAAGCTTTCTTT. Supplemented by reference TRBV29-1 and TRBJ1-1, the full variable domain reads SAVISQKPSRDICQRGTSLTIQCQVDSQVTMMFWYRQQPGQSLTLIATANQGSEATYESGFVIDKFPISRPNLTFSTLTVSNMSPEDSSIYLCSVEGGYTEAFFGQGTRLTVV.

This clonotype was picked up many times. The rearrangement joins TRBV12-3 or TRBV12-4 to TRBJ2-5; 9 nucleotides agree with TRBD1. The CDR3 has 14 amino acids. The V segment lost 5 bases and the J segment 4 bases; nucleotides outside the gene matches: 5. CDR3 sequence: CASSRGTGLETQYF. CDR3 sequence (DNA): TGTGCCAGCAGTCGGGGGACAGGGCTAGAGACCCAGTACTTC.

The V call is TRBV5-4, the J call TRBJ2-7; 9 bases map to TRBD1. The germline CDR1 and CDR2 sequences are SGHNT and YYREEE (reference sequence). This CDR3 has 15 amino acids. Losses at the gene ends were 4 bases for V and 2 bases for J; bases not matched to a gene: 7. The CDR3 loop reads CASSIGDRGAYEQYF. The CDR3 nucleotides read TGTGCCAGCAGCATAGGAGACAGGGGGGCCTACGAGCAGTACTTC.